This TCR beta chain was sequenced during a study of T-cell reconstitution after alpha-beta-depleted transplantation in children. Trimming removed 5 bases from V and 5 bases from J, with 15 bases in between. CDR1 and CDR2 (germline): DFQATT, SNEGSKA (reference sequence). The CDR3 is made up of 13 amino acids. A TCRbeta library incorporating unique molecular identifiers was prepared. MiXCR, applied by TCRdb to the PCR reads, yields one record per CDR3 protein. This sample carries about 190,000 distinct CDR3 sequences, roughly 6.8% of them seen once, and the ten largest clones take 3% to 3.5%. The material was PBMCs from the stem cell graft donor, obtained from the stem cell graft. The chain is built from TRBV20-1 and TRBJ1-2; a possible D gene is TRBD1 (5 bases). This TCR was recovered from a human donor who donated a stem cell graft to a child with Wiskott-Aldrich syndrome. CDR3 sequence reads: CSARDVLGYGYTF. The CDR3 DNA follows: TGCAGTGCTCGGGACGTCCTAGGGTATGGCTACACCTTC.